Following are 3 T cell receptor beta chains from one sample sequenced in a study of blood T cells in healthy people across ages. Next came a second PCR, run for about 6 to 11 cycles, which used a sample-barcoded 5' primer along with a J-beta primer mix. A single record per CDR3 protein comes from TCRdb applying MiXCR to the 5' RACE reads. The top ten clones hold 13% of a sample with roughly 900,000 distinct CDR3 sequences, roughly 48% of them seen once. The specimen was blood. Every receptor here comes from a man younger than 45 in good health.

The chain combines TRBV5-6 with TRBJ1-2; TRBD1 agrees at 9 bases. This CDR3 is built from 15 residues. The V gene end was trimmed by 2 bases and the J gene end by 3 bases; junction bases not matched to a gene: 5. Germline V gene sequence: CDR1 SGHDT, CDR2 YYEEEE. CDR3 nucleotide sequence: TGTGCCAGCAGCTTACAGGGGGCAGGAGACTATGGCTACACCTTC. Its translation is CASSLQGAGDYGYTF.

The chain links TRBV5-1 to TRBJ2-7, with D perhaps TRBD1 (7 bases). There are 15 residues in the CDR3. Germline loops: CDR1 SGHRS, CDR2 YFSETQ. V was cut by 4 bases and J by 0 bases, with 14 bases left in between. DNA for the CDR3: TGCGCCAGCAGCCTCAACAGGGGAGGCTCCTACGAGCAGTACTTC. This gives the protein CASSLNRGGSYEQYF.

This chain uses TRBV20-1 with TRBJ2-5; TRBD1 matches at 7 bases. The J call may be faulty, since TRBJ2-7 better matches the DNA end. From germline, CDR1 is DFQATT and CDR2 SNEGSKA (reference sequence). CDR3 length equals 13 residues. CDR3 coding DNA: TGCAGTGCCCCCGGGACAGTAACCTACGAGCAGTACTTC. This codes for CSAPGTVTYEQYF.